This TCR beta chain was profiled in a study of blood T cell repertoires in COVID-19. The CDR3 spans 14 residues. CDR1 is ENHRY and CDR2 is SYGVKD in the germline V gene. Trimming stripped 5 bases from V and 2 bases from J, with 13 bases between. Sequencing was performed with immunoSEQ multiplex PCR; in TCRdb, only in-frame clones are kept and a portion is missing. The data show approximately 89,000 clones, 65% to 80% seen once. The TCR comes from a human donor in a cohort sampled during active COVID-19. The sequencing sample was made of peripheral blood. This chain joins TRBV10-3 and TRBJ2-7; D is possibly TRBD2 (7 bases). CDR3 residues: CAISPGGGTYEQYF. CDR3 nucleotide sequence: TGTGCCATCAGTCCTGGGGGGGGCACCTACGAGCAGTACTTC.